This T cell receptor beta chain emerged from a study of blood T cell repertoires in COVID-19. Study in general: Donors in the United States, Italy and Spain gave samples during acute or convalescent COVID-19. From T cells, B-cell-depleted T cells, or PBMCs came the material, which was cDNA or gDNA.

Per the study methods: Using reference gene primer amplification, nucleated cell counts were estimated. The assay was immunoSEQ multiplex PCR, and TCRdb's table has in-frame clones only and misses some. V, J and clone size derive from that table, while D and trimming were established from the DNA sequence. The sample yields some 230,000 clones, approximately 80% seen once. The clonotype comes from a woman aged 45-59 years with acute or convalescent COVID-19. The sample was peripheral blood.

CDR3 sequence (DNA): TGTGCCAGTAGTCCATTGACAGGGGGCGCGTACGTCCTGACTTTC. Its translation: CASSPLTGGAYVLTF. J is TRBJ2-6 and V is TRBV19; TRBD1 matches at 10 bases. The J segment lost 11 bases and the V segment lost 5 bases, leaving 9 bases of the junction unmatched. This CDR3 has 15 residues. Germline values: CDR1 LNHDA, CDR2 SQIVND (reference sequence).